A single sample is the source of the 23 T cell receptor beta chains below, sequenced in a study of T cells in Graves' hyperthyroidism and ophthalmopathy. RNA transcripts were the template for amplifying TCR beta CDR3 regions. TCR CDR3 regions were first amplified by RT-PCR with HTBI primers. TCRdb analysed the multiplex PCR reads with MiXCR anew, one entry per CDR3 protein. The repertoire holds some 500,000 distinct CDR3 sequences, with around 24% as singletons. Sample: blood. Source of these receptors: a woman in her thirties with Graves' ophthalmopathy.

This clonotype was detected many times. CDR3 sequence reads: CASRGGGGNNQPQHF. In DNA, the CDR3 is TGTGCCAGCAGGGGGGGGGGCGGAAACAATCAGCCCCAGCATTTT. The chain is built from TRBV6-5 and TRBJ1-5; maybe TRBD1 (6 bases). This CDR3 contains 15 residues. V lost 6 bases and J lost 3, with 15 bases in between. CDR1 is MNHEY and CDR2 is SVGAGI in the germline V gene.

This clonotype occurred many times. V usage is TRBV10-3 and J usage is TRBJ1-1; possibly TRBD1 for D (5 bases). Germline V gene sequence: CDR1 ENHRY, CDR2 SYGVKD. V gave up 3 bases and J gave up 8 bases, with 7 bases separating them. The CDR3 spans 11 residues. The CDR3 coding sequence is TGTGCCATCAGTGACGGGGGGGAAGCTTTCTTT. Translated: CAISDGGEAFF.

This clonotype was counted ten times or more. The chain couples TRBV12-3 or TRBV12-4 to TRBJ2-2, with 9 bases identical to TRBD2. CDR3 length: 14 residues. Unmatched junction bases numbered 5, after V lost 6 bases and J lost 6 bases. The CDR3 sequence is CASRVAGVAGELFF. The DNA of the CDR3 is TGTGCCAGCAGGGTAGCGGGGGTAGCCGGGGAGCTGTTTTTT.

This clonotype was seen at least ten times. This chain connects TRBV15 to TRBJ2-5, with TRBD2 matching over 8 bases. Germline trimming cut 0 bases from V and 0 bases from J; bases unmatched to any gene: 6. Per germline, CDR1 LNHNV and CDR2 YYDKDF (reference sequence). The CDR3 length is 17 residues. CDR3 bases: TGTGCCACCAGCAGAGATGGGTATAGCGGGGACCAAGAGACCCAGTACTTC. This codes for CATSRDGYSGDQETQYF.

In this sample, this clonotype turned up a few times. The chain joins TRBV6-1 to TRBJ2-5; no reliable D call. Germline V lookup: CDR1 MNHNS, CDR2 SASEGT. CDR3 size: 11 residues. Trimming took 6 bases from V and 4 from J, leaving 6 bases between them. Here the CDR3 reads CASSSAETQYF. The CDR3 DNA sequence: TGTGCCAGCAGCTCGGCAGAGACCCAGTACTTC.

Many counts were recorded for this clonotype. This chain links TRBV15 with TRBJ2-5; TRBD2 matches 7 bases. CDR1 LNHNV and CDR2 YYDKDF come from the germline V gene (reference sequence). V dropped 5 bases and J dropped 4; count of bases not matched to a gene: 7. This CDR3 region has 14 residues. This chain's CDR3 is CATSGASGLETQYF. CDR3 bases: TGTGCCACCAGCGGGGCTAGCGGCTTAGAGACCCAGTACTTC.

Concerning this clonotype: This may stem from a read error, because a much larger clone lies one nucleotide away. The V gene is TRBV28, the J gene TRBJ2-7, with no clear D. CDR3 length: 12 amino acids. The V and J ends lost 3 bases and 3 bases respectively, with 6 bases between them. CDR1 is MDHEN and CDR2 is SYDVKM in the germline V gene. CDR3 residues: CASSFPHYEQYF. CDR3 DNA: TGTGCCAGCAGTTTCCCCCACTACGAGCAGTACTTC. The full variable domain, in which reference TRBV28 and TRBJ2-7 provide the parts outside the CDR3, is DVKVTQSSRYLVKRTGEKVFLECVQDMDHENMFWYRQDPGLGLRLIYFSYDVKMKEKGDIPEGYSVSREKKERFSLILESASTNQTSMYLCASSFPHYEQYFGPGTRLTVT.

This clonotype was counted ten times or more. CDR3: CASSWAGGAYEQYF. The CDR3 DNA follows: TGTGCCAGCAGTTGGGCAGGGGGCGCGTACGAGCAGTACTTC. V usage is TRBV12-3 or TRBV12-4 and J usage is TRBJ2-7, with TRBD1 matching 8 bases. This CDR3 is 14 amino acids long. The trim removed 4 bases at V and 4 bases at J, leaving 6 bases unmatched.

The chain recombines TRBV12-3 or TRBV12-4 with TRBJ1-1; the D gene is possibly TRBD1 (6 bases). The CDR3 extends over 15 amino acids. V was cut by 5 bases and J by 4 bases, with 17 bases left in between. CDR3 in DNA: TGTGCCAGCAGTACGTATGATACAGGGAGCACTGAAGCTTTCTTT. Its protein product is CASSTYDTGSTEAFF.

This clonotype was seen only a few times. The chain combines TRBV19 with TRBJ2-7; the D gene could be TRBD1 or TRBD2 (5 bases each). The CDR3 has 14 amino acids. V was clipped by 5 bases and J by 7 bases, with 18 bases between them. CDR1 LNHDA and CDR2 SQIVND come from the germline V gene (reference sequence). The CDR3 nucleotides read TGTGCCAGTAGTGCCTCCGGGACCCCGTTGGAGCAGTACTTC. Translating gives CASSASGTPLEQYF.

This chain connects TRBV9 to TRBJ2-7; D could derive from TRBD1 or TRBD2 (7 bases each). Germline V gene sequence: CDR1 SGDLS, CDR2 YYNGEE. V was cut by 4 bases and J by 3 bases, with 17 bases left in between. This CDR3 contains 15 residues. The CDR3 loop reads CASSFGGGQIYEQYF. In DNA, the CDR3 is TGTGCCAGCAGCTTTGGGGGGGGACAGATCTACGAGCAGTACTTC. The full variable domain, in which reference TRBV9 and TRBJ2-7 provide the parts outside the CDR3, is DSGVTQTPKHLITATGQRVTLRCSPRSGDLSVYWYQQSLDQGLQFLIQYYNGEERAKGNILERFSAQQFPDLHSELNLSSLELGDSALYFCASSFGGGQIYEQYFGPGTRLTVT.

In its sample, this clonotype was seen many times. One junction end disagrees with the germline gene, perhaps due to a read error. The V gene is TRBV19, the J gene TRBJ1-1; D not resolved. CDR3 size: 15 residues. From germline, CDR1 is LNHDA and CDR2 SQIVND (reference sequence). This chain's CDR3 is CASSIGPGGNTEAFF. The CDR3 DNA reads as TGTGCCAGTAGCATAGGCCCTGGTGGGAACACTGAAGCTTTCTTT.

CDR3 sequence reads: CASRQGVEAFF. The DNA of the CDR3 is TGTGCCAGCAGACAGGGGGTTGAAGCTTTCTTT. V and J are TRBV14 and TRBJ1-1; TRBD1 matches 8 bases. CDR3 length: 11 amino acids. In germline, CDR1 is SGHDN, CDR2 FVKESK. V shed 6 bases and J 7 bases; nucleotides not matched to a gene: 1.

This clonotype was detected many times. The rearrangement uses TRBV19 and TRBJ1-2; D is perhaps TRBD1 (5 bases). Trimming cost V 5 bases and J 2 bases, with 12 bases left between them. The CDR3 length is 14 residues. Germline lookup yields CDR1 LNHDA and CDR2 SQIVND (reference sequence). The chain's CDR3 is CASSFTGTNYGYTF. The DNA of the CDR3 is TGTGCCAGTAGTTTCACCGGGACGAACTATGGCTACACCTTC.

The J gene is TRBJ2-7, the V gene TRBV6-1; tentative D call: TRBD2 (5 bases). V gave up 6 bases and J gave up 2 bases, with 14 bases separating them. Germline loops: CDR1 MNHNS, CDR2 SASEGT. This CDR3 comprises 14 residues. CDR3 region: CASSLGWEPYEQYF. CDR3 in DNA: TGTGCCAGCAGCCTTGGGTGGGAGCCCTACGAGCAGTACTTC.

This clonotype was picked up many times. The V and J genes are TRBV12-3 or TRBV12-4 and TRBJ2-5; 7 positions match TRBD1. Unmatched junction bases numbered 3, after V lost 3 bases and J lost 2 bases. There are 14 residues in the CDR3. CDR3 DNA: TGTGCCAGCAGTTTGGCCAGGGGGCAAGAGACCCAGTACTTC. It encodes CASSLARGQETQYF.

This clonotype was observed at least ten times. The chain is built from TRBV3-1 and TRBJ2-5; D may be TRBD2 (6 bases). This CDR3 has 15 residues. The germline V and J ends were trimmed by 4 bases and 5 bases, with 17 bases remaining between them. Per germline, CDR1 LGHDT and CDR2 YNNKEL (reference sequence). The CDR3 DNA is TGTGCCAGCAGCCCCGAACCGGGGGTGGGGGAGACCCAGTACTTC. Its translation is CASSPEPGVGETQYF.

This clonotype appeared many times. This chain links TRBV7-2 with TRBJ2-5, with D uncertain. The length of the CDR3 is 13 residues. Trimming took off 3 bases at V and 5 bases at J, with 10 bases between the two ends. The germline CDR1 and CDR2 sequences are SGHTA and FQGNSA. CDR3 in DNA: TGTGCCAGCAGCTTCGGCCCTGGGGAGACCCAGTACTTC. Translated, it gives CASSFGPGETQYF.

This clonotype was counted a few times. This chain joins TRBV2 and TRBJ1-1, with D unclear. V was trimmed by 7 bases and J by 5 bases, leaving 17 bases between them. Germline V gene lookup returns CDR1 SNHLY and CDR2 FYNNEI. The CDR3 consists of 14 residues. CDR3 coding DNA: TGTGCCAGCACTTACCAGAACGCGGGGACTGAAGCTTTCTTT. Translated: CASTYQNAGTEAFF.

CDR3 nucleotide sequence: TGTGCCAGCAGTTACTCGTCAGGGGGCGAGCAGTACTTC. Protein sequence: CASSYSSGGEQYF. V and J are TRBV6-5 and TRBJ2-7; 7 bases align to TRBD1. The germline V gene encodes CDR1 MNHEY and CDR2 SVGAGI. Trimming removed 0 bases from V and 6 bases from J; junction bases left unmatched: 2. This CDR3 is built from 13 residues.

This clonotype was recorded many times. This sequence joins TRBV19 and TRBJ1-1; D is unclear. The V end was cut by 4 bases, the J end by 4 bases, with 7 bases between. CDR3 length: 12 residues. Germline CDR1 reads LNHDA; CDR2 reads SQIVND (reference sequence). CDR3 bases: TGTGCCAGTAGTAGGTGGGGCACTGAAGCTTTCTTT. As protein: CASSRWGTEAFF.

This clonotype was recorded many times. The V and J genes are TRBV12-3 or TRBV12-4 and TRBJ2-7; no clear D. The CDR3 totals 13 residues. Trimming removed 1 base at V and 1 base at J, with 5 bases between. The CDR3 loop is CASSLGQSYEQYF. Here the CDR3 DNA reads TGTGCCAGCAGTTTAGGGCAGTCCTACGAGCAGTACTTC.

This clonotype occurred many times. CDR3 residues: CASSPTKSGFNQPQHF. CDR3 DNA: TGCGCCAGCAGCCCAACCAAATCAGGGTTCAATCAGCCCCAGCATTTT. The V and J genes are TRBV4-1 and TRBJ1-5, with D possibly matching TRBD1 (5 bases). Germline CDR1 and CDR2: MGHRA and YSYEKL. The CDR3 contains 16 residues. Trimming took off 4 bases at V and 3 bases at J, with 16 bases between the two ends.